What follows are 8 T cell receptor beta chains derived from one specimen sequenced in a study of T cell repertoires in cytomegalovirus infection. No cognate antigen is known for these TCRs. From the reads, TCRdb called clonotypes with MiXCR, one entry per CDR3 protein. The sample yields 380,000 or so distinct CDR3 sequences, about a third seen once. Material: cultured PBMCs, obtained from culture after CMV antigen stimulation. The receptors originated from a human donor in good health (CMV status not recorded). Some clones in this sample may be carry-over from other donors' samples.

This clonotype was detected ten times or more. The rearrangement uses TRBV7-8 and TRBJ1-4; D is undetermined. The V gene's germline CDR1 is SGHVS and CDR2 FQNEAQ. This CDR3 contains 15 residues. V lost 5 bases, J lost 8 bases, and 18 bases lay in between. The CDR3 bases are TGTGCCAGCAGCGCCGGGGTGGGCAGAGGGGAAAAACTGTTTTTT. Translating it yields CASSAGVGRGEKLFF.

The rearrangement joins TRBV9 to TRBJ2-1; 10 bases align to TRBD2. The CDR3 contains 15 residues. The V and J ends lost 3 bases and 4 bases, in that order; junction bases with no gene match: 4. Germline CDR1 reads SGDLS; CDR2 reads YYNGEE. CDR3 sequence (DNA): TGTGCCAGCAGCGATTGGACTAGCGGATACAATGAGCAGTTCTTC. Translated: CASSDWTSGYNEQFF.

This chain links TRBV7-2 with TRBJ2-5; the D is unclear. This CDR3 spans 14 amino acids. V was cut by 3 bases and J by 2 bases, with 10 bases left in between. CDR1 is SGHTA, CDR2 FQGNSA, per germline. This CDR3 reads CASSLQSTQETQYF. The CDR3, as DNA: TGTGCCAGCAGCTTGCAGTCAACACAAGAGACCCAGTACTTC.

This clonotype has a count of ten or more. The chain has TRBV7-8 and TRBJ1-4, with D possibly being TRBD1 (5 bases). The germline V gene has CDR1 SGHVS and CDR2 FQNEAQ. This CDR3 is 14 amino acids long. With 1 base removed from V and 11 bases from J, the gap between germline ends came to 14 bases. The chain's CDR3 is CASSLGTNPGKLFF. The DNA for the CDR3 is TGTGCCAGCAGCTTAGGGACAAATCCAGGGAAACTGTTTTTT.

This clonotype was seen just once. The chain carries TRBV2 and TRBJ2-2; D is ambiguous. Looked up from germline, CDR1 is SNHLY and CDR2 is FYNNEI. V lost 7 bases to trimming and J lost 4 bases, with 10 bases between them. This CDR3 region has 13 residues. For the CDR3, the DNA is TGTGCCAGCATCAAGAGTCCCACCGGGGAGCTGTTTTTT. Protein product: CASIKSPTGELFF. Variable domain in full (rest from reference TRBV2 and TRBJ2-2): EPEVTQTPSHQVTQMGQEVILRCVPISNHLYFYWYRQILGQKVEFLVSFYNNEISEKSEIFDDQFSVERPDGSNFTLKIRSTKLEDSAMYFCASIKSPTGELFFGEGSRLTVL.

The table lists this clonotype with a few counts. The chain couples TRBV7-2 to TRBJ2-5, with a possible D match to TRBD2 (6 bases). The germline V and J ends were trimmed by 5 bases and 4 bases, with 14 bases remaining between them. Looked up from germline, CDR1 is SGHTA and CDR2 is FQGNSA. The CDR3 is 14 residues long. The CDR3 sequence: CASSPQTRGETQYF. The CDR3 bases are TGTGCCAGCAGCCCCCAGACTAGAGGAGAGACCCAGTACTTC.

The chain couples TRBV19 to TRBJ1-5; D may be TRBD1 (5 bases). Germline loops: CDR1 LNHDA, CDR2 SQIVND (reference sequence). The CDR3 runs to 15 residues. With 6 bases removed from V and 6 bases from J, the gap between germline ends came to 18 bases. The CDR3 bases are TGTGCCAGTAGGGGACTGGGGGGTAGCGGTCAGCCCCAGCATTTT. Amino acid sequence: CASRGLGGSGQPQHF.

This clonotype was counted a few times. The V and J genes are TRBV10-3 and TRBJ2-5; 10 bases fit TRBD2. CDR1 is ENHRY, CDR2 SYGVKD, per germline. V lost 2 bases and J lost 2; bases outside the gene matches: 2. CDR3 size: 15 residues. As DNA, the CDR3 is TGTGCCATCAGTGAGGGACTAGCGGATCAAGAGACCCAGTACTTC. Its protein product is CAISEGLADQETQYF.